This section outlines one TCR beta chain sequence together with its context. The entry originates in a study of blood T cell repertoires in COVID-19. Sequencing was performed with immunoSEQ multiplex PCR; in TCRdb, only in-frame clones are kept and a portion is missing. The sample holds around 160,000 clones, about 83% seen once. The CDR3 has 13 amino acids. Losses at the gene ends were 0 bases for V and 7 bases for J; bases not matched to a gene: 2. The V gene's germline CDR1 is LGHDT and CDR2 YNNKEL (reference sequence). The sequenced material came from peripheral blood. The chain employs TRBV3-1 (or the pseudogene TRBV3-2) and TRBJ2-5, with TRBD1 matching over 7 bases. This TCR derives from a woman aged 65 to 85 with COVID-19, enrolled during active disease. CDR3 coding DNA: TGTGCCAGCAGCCAAGACAGGACAGGGACCCAGTACTTC. Its translation: CASSQDRTGTQYF.